The rows below give T cell receptor beta chains drawn from one sample of a study of cytomegalovirus exposure and HLA in healthy donors. Method: immunoSEQ multiplex PCR; TCRdb's copy keeps in-frame clones and lacks some. The sample lists some 120,000 clones; roughly 89% were seen once. Source material: PBMCs. The source of these receptors is a woman under 30 in good health and CMV-seronegative. Each CDR3 is given with its conserved first and last residue. Fields, in order: CDR3 protein, CDR3 DNA, clone size, V gene, D gene, J gene. The D gene is left open where the match is weak. Clone size is shown for a subset of rows, as once, few, many or a class of expanded clone.

CASSPGRVANEKLFF | TGTGCCAGCAGCCCGGGAAGGGTAGCTAATGAAAAACTGTTTTTT | . | TRBV11-3 | . | TRBJ1-4
CAWSTGVRNQPQHF | TGTGCCTGGTCGACCGGGGTAAGGAATCAGCCCCAGCATTTT | . | TRBV30 | . | TRBJ1-5
CASSVWTKQETQYF | TGTGCCAGCAGCGTCTGGACAAAACAAGAGACCCAGTACTTC | . | TRBV9 | . | TRBJ2-5
CASSQSPTGTGNTIYF | TGCGCCAGCAGCCAGAGCCCGACAGGGACTGGAAACACCATATATTTT | . | TRBV5-1 | TRBD1 | TRBJ1-3
CASSSRTPVWTGGSNQPQHF | TGTGCCAGCAGTTCCCGCACTCCCGTCTGGACAGGGGGCTCTAATCAGCCCCAGCATTTT | . | TRBV28 | TRBD1 | TRBJ1-5
CASTPGGYNEQFF | TGTGCCAGCACCCCCGGCGGGTACAATGAGCAGTTCTTC | . | TRBV7-9 | . | TRBJ2-1
CASSGGAGYEQYF | TGCGCCAGCAGTGGCGGGGCGGGATACGAGCAGTACTTC | . | TRBV10-1 | . | TRBJ2-7
CASSGDGGSYEQYF | TGTGCCAGCAGTGGAGACGGGGGGTCGTACGAGCAGTACTTC | . | TRBV2 | TRBD2 | TRBJ2-7
CSVALTGERGNTIYF | TGCAGCGTTGCCCTTACAGGGGAGCGCGGAAACACCATATATTTT | . | TRBV29-1 | TRBD1 | TRBJ1-3
CASSLKGAGNDEQFF | TGTGCCAGCAGCTTAAAAGGGGCGGGGAACGATGAGCAGTTCTTC | . | TRBV7-8 | . | TRBJ2-1
CAISGTGSIHEQYF | TGTGCCATCAGCGGGACAGGGTCGATCCACGAGCAGTACTTC | few | TRBV10-3 | TRBD1 | TRBJ2-7
CASSLREPKNEQFF | TGTGCCAGCAGCCTCCGGGAACCTAAGAATGAGCAGTTCTTC | . | TRBV6-6 | . | TRBJ2-1
CASSLSGAGPYNEQFF | TGTGCCAGCAGCTTAAGTGGGGCAGGGCCCTACAATGAGCAGTTCTTC | . | TRBV7-9 | . | TRBJ2-1
CASRPDRAVSGYTF | TGCGCCAGTAGACCGGACAGGGCCGTGAGTGGCTACACCTTC | . | TRBV4-1 | TRBD1 | TRBJ1-2
CASSIGGGANNEQFF | TGTGCCAGTAGTATCGGAGGGGGCGCCAACAATGAGCAGTTCTTC | . | TRBV19 | . | TRBJ2-1
CASSSGQGAEYEQYF | TGTGCCAGCAGCTCCGGACAGGGGGCGGAATACGAGCAGTACTTC | once | TRBV5-8 | TRBD1 | TRBJ2-7
CASRGQVTYEQYF | TGTGCCAGCAGGGGACAGGTTACCTACGAGCAGTACTTC | . | TRBV6-1 | TRBD1 | TRBJ2-7
CASRQFDSTEAFF | TGTGCCAGCAGACAATTCGACAGCACTGAAGCTTTCTTT | once | TRBV6-5 | . | TRBJ1-1